Below, 7 T cell receptor beta chains from the same sample are listed, as sequenced in a study of CD8 T cells in Susac syndrome. Reverse transcription used about 0.45 to 1 ug RNA and random hexamers. TCRdb independently ran MiXCR on the immunoSEQ multiplex PCR reads; one entry per CDR3 protein. Here the sample spans fewer than 350,000 distinct CDR3 sequences, around 90% being singletons. The material sequenced was CD4+ T cells from PBMCs. Receptors were obtained from a human donor with multiple sclerosis.

The chain recombines TRBV7-9 with TRBJ2-7; D may be TRBD1 (5 bases). From germline, CDR1 is SEHNR and CDR2 FQNEAQ (reference sequence). V was pared by 1 base and J by 4 bases, with 14 bases between. This CDR3 region has 15 residues. CDR3 protein: CASSLVSGKLYEQYF. CDR3 DNA: TGTGCCAGCAGCTTAGTATCAGGGAAGTTATACGAGCAGTACTTC.

The genes are TRBV29-1 and TRBJ1-1, with no clear D. V was shortened by 0 bases and J by 5 bases, with 10 bases between the two germline ends. In germline, CDR1 is SQVTM, CDR2 ANQGSEA. CDR3 length: 13 residues. CDR3 nucleotides: TGCAGCGTTGAAGAATCGTGGGGAACTGAAGCTTTCTTT. Translated, it gives CSVEESWGTEAFF.

The CDR3 is CASSEGQGLFNEQFF. CDR3 nucleotides: TGTGCCAGCAGTGAAGGACAGGGGCTCTTCAATGAGCAGTTCTTC. V and J are TRBV2 and TRBJ2-1; 8 nucleotides match TRBD1. V was pared by 1 base and J by 6 bases, with 5 bases of the junction left unmatched. Germline CDR1 SNHLY, CDR2 FYNNEI. The CDR3 is made up of 15 amino acids.

The rearrangement joins TRBV2 to TRBJ1-5, with D perhaps matching TRBD1 (6 bases). The CDR3 totals 15 residues. Germline CDR1 reads SNHLY; CDR2 reads FYNNEI. V was shortened by 6 bases and J by 1 base, with 13 bases between the two germline ends. CDR3 protein: CASSRRQGSNQPQHF. The CDR3 nucleotides are TGTGCCAGCAGCCGGCGGCAGGGGAGCAATCAGCCCCAGCATTTT.

The chain joins TRBV6-2 or TRBV6-3 to TRBJ2-1; TRBD2 agrees at 13 bases. From germline, CDR1 is MNHEY and CDR2 SVGEGT. Trimming removed 5 bases from V and 5 bases from J; junction bases left unmatched: 9. This CDR3 region has 17 residues. DNA for the CDR3: TGTGCCAGCAGTACACGGACCGGGACTAGCGGGAACAATGAGCAGTTCTTC. Translating gives CASSTRTGTSGNNEQFF.

The chain couples TRBV3-1 to TRBJ2-5, with D unresolved. CDR1 is LGHDT, CDR2 YNNKEL, per germline (reference sequence). The CDR3 sequence is 15 residues long. V lost 4 bases, J lost 1 base, and 13 bases lay in between. The DNA for the CDR3 is TGTGCCAGCAGCCTTCGACGGACCCCCCAAGAGACCCAGTACTTC. This codes for CASSLRRTPQETQYF.

V usage is TRBV12-3 or TRBV12-4 and J usage is TRBJ1-5; 7 nucleotides agree with TRBD1. V gave up 2 bases and J gave up 2 bases; unmatched junction bases: 6. The CDR3 totals 16 residues. As DNA, the CDR3 is TGTGCCAGCAGTTTACTGCGGACAGGAGGCAATCAGCCCCAGCATTTT. Translated: CASSLLRTGGNQPQHF.